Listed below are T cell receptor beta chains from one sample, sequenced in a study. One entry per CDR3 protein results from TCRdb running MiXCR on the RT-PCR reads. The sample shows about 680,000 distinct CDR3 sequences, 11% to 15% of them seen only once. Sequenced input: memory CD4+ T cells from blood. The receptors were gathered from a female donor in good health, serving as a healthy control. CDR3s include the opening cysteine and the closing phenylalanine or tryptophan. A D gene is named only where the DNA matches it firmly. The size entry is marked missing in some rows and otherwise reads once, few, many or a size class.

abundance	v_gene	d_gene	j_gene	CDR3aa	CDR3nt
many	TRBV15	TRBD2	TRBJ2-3	CATSRDVLAGGSTDTQYF	TGTGCCACCAGCAGAGATGTACTAGCGGGAGGTAGCACAGATACGCAGTATTTT
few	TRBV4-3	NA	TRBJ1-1	CASRSTGGNTEAFF	TGCGCCAGCAGATCGACAGGAGGAAACACTGAAGCTTTCTTT
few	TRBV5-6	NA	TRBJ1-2	CASSLFEGLSIYGYTF	TGTGCCAGCAGCTTGTTTGAGGGACTGAGTATCTATGGCTACACCTTC
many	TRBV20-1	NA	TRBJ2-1	CSARGPGQAYNEQFF	TGCAGTGCTAGAGGACCGGGACAAGCCTACAATGAGCAGTTCTTC
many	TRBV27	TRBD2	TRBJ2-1	CASSGLAGLNRDNEQFF	TGTGCCAGCAGCGGACTAGCGGGACTAAACCGTGACAATGAGCAGTTCTTC
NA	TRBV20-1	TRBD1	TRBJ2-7	CSAREPRDRVYEQYF	TGCAGTGCTAGGGAACCCCGGGACAGGGTTTACGAGCAGTACTTC
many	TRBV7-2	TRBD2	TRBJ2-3	CASSLGAFSGRLTDTQYF	TGTGCCAGCAGCTTAGGAGCCTTTAGCGGGAGACTCACAGATACGCAGTATTTT
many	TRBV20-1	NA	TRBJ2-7	CSASPDTIQRGSYEQYF	TGCAGTGCTAGTCCTGACACCATCCAAAGGGGCTCCTACGAGCAGTACTTC
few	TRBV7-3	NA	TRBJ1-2	CASSALGGVGGYTF	TGTGCCAGCAGCGCCCTAGGAGGGGTGGGTGGCTACACCTTC
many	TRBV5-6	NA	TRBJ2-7	CASSLVRGGGEQYF	TGTGCCAGCAGCTTGGTTAGGGGGGGCGGCGAGCAGTACTTC
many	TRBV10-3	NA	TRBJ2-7	CAIGPEQYF	TGTGCCATCGGGCCCGAGCAGTACTTC
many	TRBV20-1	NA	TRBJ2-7	CSAREGSPYEQYF	TGCAGTGCTAGAGAAGGGTCTCCCTACGAGCAGTACTTC
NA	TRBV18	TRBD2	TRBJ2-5	CASSPLGLAAVNKETQYF	TGTGCCAGCTCACCACTCGGACTAGCGGCAGTAAACAAAGAGACCCAGTACTTC
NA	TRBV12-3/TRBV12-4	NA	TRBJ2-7	CASSLAPQRYEQYF	TGTGCCAGCAGTTTAGCGCCGCAACGCTACGAGCAGTACTTC
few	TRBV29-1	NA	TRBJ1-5	CSVSGGSNQPQHF	TGCAGCGTAAGTGGAGGAAGCAATCAGCCCCAGCATTTT
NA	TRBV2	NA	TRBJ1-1	CASRTQGVTEAFF	TGTGCCAGCAGGACACAGGGTGTCACTGAAGCTTTCTTT
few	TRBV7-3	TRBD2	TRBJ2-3	CASSLRPAGGPDTQYF	TGTGCCAGCAGCTTAAGGCCAGCGGGAGGGCCAGATACGCAGTATTTT
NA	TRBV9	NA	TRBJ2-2	CASSPQGSLNTGELFF	TGTGCCAGCAGCCCACAGGGAAGCCTGAACACCGGGGAGCTGTTTTTT
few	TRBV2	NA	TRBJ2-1	CASSVGRGQVEQFF	TGTGCCAGCAGTGTGGGCCGGGGGCAGGTTGAGCAGTTCTTC
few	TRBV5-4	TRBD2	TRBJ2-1	CASSSKRAGGPSEQFF	TGTGCCAGCAGCTCAAAACGAGCGGGAGGGCCTAGTGAGCAGTTCTTC
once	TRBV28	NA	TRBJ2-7	CASSAPRRGRYEQYF	TGTGCCAGCAGTGCCCCCCGCAGGGGCCGCTACGAGCAGTACTTC
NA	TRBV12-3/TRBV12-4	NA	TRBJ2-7	CASTSGGQGGSYEQYF	TGTGCCAGCACTTCAGGGGGGCAGGGTGGGTCCTACGAGCAGTACTTC
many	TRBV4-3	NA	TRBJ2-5	CASSQDIGQGSETQYF	TGCGCCAGCAGCCAAGATATAGGGCAGGGGTCGGAGACCCAGTACTTC
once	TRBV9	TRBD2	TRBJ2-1	CASSVLAGVVDEQFF	TGTGCCAGCAGCGTCCTAGCGGGAGTTGTAGATGAGCAGTTCTTC
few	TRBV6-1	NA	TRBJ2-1	CASSERDRYRSEQFF	TGTGCCAGCAGTGAACGGGACCGGTATCGCAGTGAGCAGTTCTTC
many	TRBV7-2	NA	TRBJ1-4	CASSSDRTAEKLFF	TGTGCCAGCAGCTCTGACAGGACGGCAGAAAAACTGTTTTTT
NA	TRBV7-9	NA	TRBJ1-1	CASSLEGAYAFF	TGTGCCAGCAGCTTAGAGGGAGCGTATGCTTTCTTT
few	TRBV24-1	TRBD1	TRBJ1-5	CATSDPGTGGNQPQHF	TGTGCCACCAGTGATCCAGGGACAGGGGGGAATCAGCCCCAGCATTTT
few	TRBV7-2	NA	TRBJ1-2	CASTLSGTTISGYTF	TGTGCCAGCACTCTCTCCGGGACAACCATATCGGGCTACACCTTC
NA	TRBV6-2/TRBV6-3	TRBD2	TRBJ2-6	CASSPAYGLAGAGANVLTF	TGTGCCAGCAGCCCAGCGTACGGACTAGCGGGAGCCGGGGCCAACGTCCTGACTTTC
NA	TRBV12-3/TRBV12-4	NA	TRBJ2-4	CASSARTNSEQYF	TGTGCCAGCAGTGCACGAACTAACAGTGAGCAGTACTTC
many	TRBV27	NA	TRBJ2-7	CASSPRRRGYEQYF	TGTGCCAGCAGCCCCCGGCGTAGGGGATACGAGCAGTACTTC
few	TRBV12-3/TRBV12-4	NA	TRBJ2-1	CASSFLADNEQFF	TGTGCCAGCAGTTTTTTAGCGGACAATGAGCAGTTCTTC
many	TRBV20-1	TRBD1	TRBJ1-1	CSALDRGKSLNTEAFF	TGCAGTGCACTAGACAGGGGAAAGTCGCTGAACACTGAAGCTTTCTTT
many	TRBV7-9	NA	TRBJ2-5	CASSLVGSMGETQYF	TGTGCCAGCAGCTTAGTGGGCTCGATGGGGGAGACCCAGTACTTC
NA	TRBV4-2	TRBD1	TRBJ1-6	CASSPSVGTGNSPLHF	TGTGCCAGCAGCCCTTCCGTGGGGACAGGGAATTCACCCCTCCACTTT
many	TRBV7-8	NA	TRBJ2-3	CASSLDMFSTDTQYF	TGTGCCAGCAGCTTAGATATGTTTAGCACAGATACGCAGTATTTT
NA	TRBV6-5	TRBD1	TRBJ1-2	CASSYAGQERNGYTF	TGTGCCAGCAGTTACGCAGGACAGGAGCGAAATGGCTACACCTTC
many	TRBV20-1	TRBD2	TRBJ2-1	CSATGGRAYNEQFF	TGCAGTGCTACGGGGGGGAGGGCCTACAATGAGCAGTTCTTC
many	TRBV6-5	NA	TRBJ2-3	CASSGTRKDTQYF	TGTGCCAGCAGTGGGACCAGGAAGGATACGCAGTATTTT
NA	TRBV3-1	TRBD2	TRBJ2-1	CASSQEGLATYNEQFF	TGTGCCAGCAGCCAAGAAGGACTAGCGACCTACAATGAGCAGTTCTTC
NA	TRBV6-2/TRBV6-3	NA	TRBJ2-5	CAVGWWRETQYF	TGTGCCGTAGGGTGGTGGCGGGAGACCCAGTACTTC
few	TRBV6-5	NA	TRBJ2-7	CASTPLSRYYEQYF	TGTGCCAGCACCCCCTTAAGCAGATACTACGAGCAGTACTTC
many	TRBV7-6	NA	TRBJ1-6	CASSSAYRDSPLHF	TGTGCCAGCAGCTCCGCATACAGGGATTCACCCCTCCACTTT
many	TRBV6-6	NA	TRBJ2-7	CASRGNRDSYEQYF	TGTGCCAGCAGGGGTAACAGAGACTCCTACGAGCAGTACTTC
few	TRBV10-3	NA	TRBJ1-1	CAISATGPNTEAFF	TGTGCCATCAGTGCAACAGGGCCGAACACTGAAGCTTTCTTT
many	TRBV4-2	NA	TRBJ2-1	CASLGSYNEQFF	TGTGCCAGCCTAGGGAGCTACAATGAGCAGTTCTTC